The rows below give T cell receptor beta chains drawn from one sample of a study of blood T cell repertoires in COVID-19. Sequenced by immunoSEQ multiplex PCR; TCRdb stores in-frame clones only, minus some. The sample includes hundreds of thousands of clones, around four fifths of them seen just once. The specimen was peripheral blood. The receptors originated from a man under 40 with active or convalescent COVID-19. The CDR3 runs from the conserved cysteine through the conserved F or W. Each record gives: clone size, D gene, J gene, V gene, CDR3 protein, CDR3 DNA. A D gene is named only where the DNA matches it firmly. Clone size is not always given. Where it is, it says once, few, many or a class for expanded clones.

>-|TRBD1|TRBJ2-7|TRBV11-2
CASREPGQGSEQYF
TGTGCCAGCAGGGAACCGGGACAGGGCTCCGAGCAGTACTTC
>-|-|TRBJ1-2|TRBV29-1
CSVEGQRGYTF
TGCAGCGTTGAAGGTCAGAGGGGCTACACCTTC
>-|TRBD2|TRBJ2-1|TRBV7-2
CASSLDGGAHNEQFF
TGTGCCAGCAGCTTAGACGGGGGGGCACACAATGAGCAGTTCTTC
>few|TRBD1|TRBJ1-6|TRBV9
CASNLGQGDNSPLHF
TGTGCCAGCAACCTCGGACAGGGGGATAATTCACCCCTCCACTTT
>-|-|TRBJ1-6|TRBV27
CASTTLQTNSPLHF
TGTGCCAGTACAACCTTACAGACAAATTCACCCCTCCACTTT
>-|-|TRBJ2-7|TRBV27
CASQGRLRYEQYF
TGTGCCAGCCAGGGGCGTTTACGCTACGAGCAGTACTTC
>-|-|TRBJ2-6|TRBV28
CASSRLRGGPPSGANVLTF
TGTGCCAGCAGCCGACTTAGGGGGGGGCCTCCGTCTGGGGCCAACGTCCTGACTTTC
>-|-|TRBJ1-2|TRBV28
CASSLFSTQGGYTF
TGTGCCAGCAGTTTATTTTCGACCCAGGGCGGCTACACCTTC
>-|TRBD2|TRBJ2-3|TRBV5-4
CASRTGGSGRAFTDTQYF
TGTGCCAGCAGGACCGGTGGTAGCGGGAGGGCCTTCACAGATACGCAGTATTTT
>-|-|TRBJ1-2|TRBV4-2
CASSQVRQDLTYGYTF
TGTGCCAGCAGCCAAGTAAGACAGGACCTGACCTATGGCTACACCTTC
>-|-|TRBJ2-2|TRBV3-1/TRBV3-2
CASSQFQATGELFF
TGTGCCAGCAGCCAATTCCAGGCCACCGGGGAGCTGTTTTTT
>once|-|TRBJ1-2|TRBV4-3
CASSQSLVSGNYGYTF
TGCGCCAGCAGCCAATCGCTGGTATCAGGGAACTATGGCTACACCTTC
>-|TRBD1|TRBJ1-2|TRBV29-1
CSASKDRGGYTF
TGCAGCGCCTCCAAGGACAGGGGAGGCTACACCTTC
>-|TRBD2|TRBJ2-7|TRBV6-5
CASSYSGLAGGYEQYF
TGTGCCAGCAGTTACTCGGGACTAGCGGGGGGGTACGAGCAGTACTTC
>-|TRBD1|TRBJ1-4|TRBV28
CASSTTRDRPIEKLFF
TGTGCCAGCAGCACTACTCGGGACAGGCCCATCGAAAAACTGTTTTTT
>-|TRBD2|TRBJ2-3|TRBV7-2
CASSPRLAGGRDTQYF
TGTGCCAGCAGCCCGAGGCTAGCGGGGGGGAGAGATACGCAGTATTTT
>few|-|TRBJ2-4|TRBV3-1/TRBV3-2
CASSQGFSNKNIQYF
TGTGCCAGCAGCCAAGGGTTTAGCAACAAAAACATTCAGTACTTC
>few|-|TRBJ1-1|TRBV6-2/TRBV6-3
CASSSRGFGSEAFF
TGTGCCAGCAGCTCCAGGGGTTTTGGCTCAGAAGCTTTCTTT
>-|TRBD1|TRBJ1-5|TRBV7-2
CASSPRTGGQPQHF
TGTGCCAGCAGCCCCCGGACAGGTGGACAGCCCCAGCATTTT
>-|-|TRBJ1-1|TRBV28
CASSGPGAMNTEAFF
TGTGCCAGCAGTGGGCCGGGAGCAATGAACACTGAAGCTTTCTTT
>-|-|TRBJ1-6|TRBV18
CASSHLRTEGTNSPLHF
TGTGCCAGCTCACACCTCCGGACAGAAGGGACCAATTCACCCCTCCACTTT
>-|-|TRBJ2-5|TRBV7-2
CASNKGRDVPLGETQYF
TGTGCCAGCAACAAGGGGCGGGATGTTCCCCTCGGGGAGACCCAGTACTTC
>-|TRBD1|TRBJ1-5|TRBV28
CASSLLRQGMHF
TGTGCCAGCAGCCTACTTCGACAGGGAATGCATTTT
>-|TRBD1|TRBJ2-5|TRBV7-3
CASSWPRDRTRGTQYF
TGTGCCAGCAGCTGGCCCCGGGACAGGACGAGAGGGACCCAGTACTTC
>-|TRBD1|TRBJ2-1|TRBV15
CATSRPTGGFNEQFF
TGTGCCACCAGCAGGCCCACAGGGGGCTTCAATGAGCAGTTCTTC
>-|-|TRBJ1-1|TRBV19
CASTLRGGYTEAFF
TGTGCCAGTACCCTGAGAGGGGGATACACTGAAGCTTTCTTT
>-|TRBD1|TRBJ2-3|TRBV7-2
CASSWDRGLVAQWYF
TGTGCCAGCAGCTGGGACAGGGGGTTGGTGGCGCAGTGGTATTTT
>-|-|TRBJ1-2|TRBV7-2
CASSLAEANYGYTF
TGTGCCAGCAGCTTGGCAGAAGCTAACTATGGCTACACCTTC
>many|TRBD1|TRBJ2-1|TRBV4-1
CASSQEGTGPVGEQFF
TGCGCCAGCAGCCAAGAAGGGACAGGGCCAGTAGGTGAGCAGTTCTTC
>-|-|TRBJ1-1|TRBV28
CASSSGVTEAFF
TGTGCCAGCAGTTCCGGGGTCACTGAAGCTTTCTTT
>-|TRBD1|TRBJ2-2|TRBV5-8
CASRNRGIGTGELFF
TGTGCCAGCAGAAACAGGGGTATTGGCACCGGGGAGCTGTTTTTT
>-|TRBD1|TRBJ1-2|TRBV7-2
CASSLNPGQGVGYTF
TGTGCCAGCAGCTTAAATCCGGGACAGGGGGTTGGCTACACCTTC
>-|TRBD2|TRBJ2-3|TRBV4-2
CASSPGESGGHRHTDTQYF
TGTGCCAGCAGCCCCGGGGAAAGCGGGGGGCACCGACACACAGATACGCAGTATTTT
>-|TRBD1|TRBJ1-2|TRBV5-6
CASSSGQGWIYTF
TGTGCCAGCAGCTCAGGACAGGGTTGGATCTACACCTTC
>few|TRBD1|TRBJ2-2|TRBV30
CAWNFRQGAGELFF
TGTGCCTGGAACTTCCGACAGGGAGCCGGGGAGCTGTTTTTT
>-|TRBD1|TRBJ1-5|TRBV27
CASSSALTGNQPQHF
TGTGCCAGCAGTTCTGCGCTGACAGGGAATCAGCCCCAGCATTTT
>-|TRBD2|TRBJ2-7|TRBV5-1
CASSSGTSGGTF
TGCGCCAGCAGCTCGGGGACTAGCGGGGGCACCTTC
>-|-|TRBJ2-7|TRBV5-6
CASSNGLYEQYF
TGTGCCAGCAGCAACGGACTTTACGAGCAGTACTTC
>-|-|TRBJ1-5|TRBV11-3
CASSTPGSGVHQPQHF
TGTGCCAGCAGCACCCCGGGATCAGGGGTACATCAGCCCCAGCATTTT
>-|-|TRBJ1-5|TRBV28
CASSFGGPSKPQHF
TGTGCCAGCAGTTTCGGGGGGCCGAGTAAGCCCCAGCATTTT
>-|-|TRBJ2-3|TRBV11-2
CASSLAPTSTDTQYF
TGTGCCAGCAGCTTAGCTCCCACTAGCACAGATACGCAGTATTTT
>few|-|TRBJ1-1|TRBV7-9
CASSQWAQAFF
TGTGCCAGCAGCCAGTGGGCACAAGCTTTCTTT
>once|-|TRBJ2-5|TRBV27
CASSFWQGGRETQYF
TGTGCCAGCAGTTTTTGGCAGGGTGGGCGAGAGACCCAGTACTTC
>once|-|TRBJ2-7|TRBV5-1
CASSSTGEAYEQYF
TGCGCCAGCAGCTCCACGGGGGAGGCCTACGAGCAGTACTTC
>-|-|TRBJ2-7|TRBV30
CAWSVGLHYEQYF
TGTGCCTGGAGTGTTGGCCTTCACTACGAGCAGTACTTC